This note documents a single TCR beta chain sequence. Its antigen is currently unknown. This sample is part of a study of cytomegalovirus exposure and HLA in healthy donors. Study-level points and caveats: Across HLA loci, a later analysis found differing TCR association rates, with DRB1 most and HLA-C fewest.

Use of 60 Vbeta and 13 Jbeta primers characterized the PCR. The assay was immunoSEQ multiplex PCR, and TCRdb's table has in-frame clones only and misses some. Among 120,000 or so clones listed, over 65% were seen once. The CDR3 length is 16 residues. This TCR came from a man aged 18 to 35 in good health and CMV-seronegative. The sample was PBMCs. V is TRBV21-1 and J is TRBJ1-1; TRBD1, the table's D call, lacks a check against the DNA. TRBV21-1 is annotated as a pseudogene. The CDR3 protein is CASSKADNATNTEAFF. The CDR3 coding sequence is TGTGCCAGCAGCAAAGCGGACAACGCGACGAACACTGAAGCTTTCTTT.